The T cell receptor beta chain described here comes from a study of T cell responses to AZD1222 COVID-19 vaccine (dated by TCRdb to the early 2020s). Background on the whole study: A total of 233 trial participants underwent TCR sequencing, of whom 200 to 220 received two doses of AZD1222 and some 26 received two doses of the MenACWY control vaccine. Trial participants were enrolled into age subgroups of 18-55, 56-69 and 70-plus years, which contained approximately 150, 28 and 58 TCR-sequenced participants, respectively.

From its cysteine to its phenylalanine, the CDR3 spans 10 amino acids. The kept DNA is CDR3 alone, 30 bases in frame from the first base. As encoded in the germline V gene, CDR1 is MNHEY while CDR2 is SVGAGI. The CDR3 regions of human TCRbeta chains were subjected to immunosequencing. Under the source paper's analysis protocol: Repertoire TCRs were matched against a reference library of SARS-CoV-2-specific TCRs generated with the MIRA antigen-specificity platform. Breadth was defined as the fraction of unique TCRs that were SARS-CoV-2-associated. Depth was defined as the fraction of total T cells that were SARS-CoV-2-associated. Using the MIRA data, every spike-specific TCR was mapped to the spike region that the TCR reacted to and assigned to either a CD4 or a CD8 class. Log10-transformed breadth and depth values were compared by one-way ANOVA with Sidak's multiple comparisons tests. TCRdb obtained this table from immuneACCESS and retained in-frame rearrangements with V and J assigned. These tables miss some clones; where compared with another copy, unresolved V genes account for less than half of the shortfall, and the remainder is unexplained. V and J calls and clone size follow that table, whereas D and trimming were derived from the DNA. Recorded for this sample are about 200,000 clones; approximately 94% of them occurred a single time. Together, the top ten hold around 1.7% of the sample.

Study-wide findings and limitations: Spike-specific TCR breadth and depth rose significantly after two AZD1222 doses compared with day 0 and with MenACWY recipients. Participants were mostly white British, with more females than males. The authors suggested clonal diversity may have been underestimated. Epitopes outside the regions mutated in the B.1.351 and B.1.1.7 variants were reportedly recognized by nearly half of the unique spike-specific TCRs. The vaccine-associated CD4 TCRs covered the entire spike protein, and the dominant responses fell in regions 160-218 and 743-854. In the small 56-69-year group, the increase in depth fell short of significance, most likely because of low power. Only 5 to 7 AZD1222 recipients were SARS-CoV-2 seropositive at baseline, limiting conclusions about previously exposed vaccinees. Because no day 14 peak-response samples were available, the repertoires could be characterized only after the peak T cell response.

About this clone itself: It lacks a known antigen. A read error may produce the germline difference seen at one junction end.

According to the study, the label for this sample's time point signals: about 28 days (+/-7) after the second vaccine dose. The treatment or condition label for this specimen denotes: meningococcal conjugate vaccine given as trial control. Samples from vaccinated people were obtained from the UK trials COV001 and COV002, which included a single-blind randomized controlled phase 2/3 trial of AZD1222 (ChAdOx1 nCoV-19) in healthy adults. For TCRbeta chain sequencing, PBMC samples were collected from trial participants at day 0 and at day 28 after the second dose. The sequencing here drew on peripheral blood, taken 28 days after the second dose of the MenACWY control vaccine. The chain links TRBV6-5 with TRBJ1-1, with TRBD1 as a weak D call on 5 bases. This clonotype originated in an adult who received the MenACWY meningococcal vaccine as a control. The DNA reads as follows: TGTGCCAGCAGCCGGGGCGAGCGTTTTTTT. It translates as CASSRGERFF.